These T cell receptor beta chains were read from a single sample in a study of blood T cell repertoires in COVID-19. Sequencing was performed with immunoSEQ multiplex PCR; in TCRdb, only in-frame clones are kept and a portion is missing. The table shows more than 200,000 clones, with less than 90% occurring only once. Sequencing was done on a sample of peripheral blood. Receptors were obtained from a man aged 65 to 85 with acute or convalescent COVID-19. The CDR3 runs from the conserved cysteine through the conserved F or W. The D gene is left open where the match is weak. Clone size is not always given. Where it is, it says once, few, many or a class for expanded clones.

V gene: TRBV6-2/TRBV6-3
D gene: NA
J gene: TRBJ1-1
clone size: NA
CDR3 DNA: TGTGCCAGCAGTTTCCGCACAGAGAACACTGAAGCTTTCTTT
CDR3 protein: CASSFRTENTEAFF

V gene: TRBV18
D gene: NA
J gene: TRBJ2-7
clone size: many
CDR3 DNA: TGTGCCAGCTCACCCCAAAGGAGGGGGCGCAGCGAGCAGTACTTC
CDR3 protein: CASSPQRRGRSEQYF

V gene: TRBV19
D gene: NA
J gene: TRBJ1-1
clone size: NA
CDR3 DNA: TGTGCCAGTCTCTACGCCGCGAACGGTGGCACTGAAGCTTTCTTT
CDR3 protein: CASLYAANGGTEAFF

V gene: TRBV11-2
D gene: TRBD1
J gene: TRBJ2-5
clone size: once
CDR3 DNA: TGTGCCAGCAGCGATGGACAGGGCACCCAGTACTTC
CDR3 protein: CASSDGQGTQYF

V gene: TRBV5-4
D gene: NA
J gene: TRBJ1-5
clone size: NA
CDR3 DNA: TGTGCCAGCAGCACTTCTCACAGGGATAGCAATCAGCCCCAGCATTTT
CDR3 protein: CASSTSHRDSNQPQHF

V gene: TRBV19
D gene: TRBD1
J gene: TRBJ1-4
clone size: NA
CDR3 DNA: TGTGCCAGTACCTCGACAGGGGATGAAAAACTGTTTTTT
CDR3 protein: CASTSTGDEKLFF

V gene: TRBV6-4
D gene: TRBD1
J gene: TRBJ2-2
clone size: NA
CDR3 DNA: TGTGCCAGCAGTCAGAGGACAGGCGCGAACACCGGGGAGCTGTTTTTT
CDR3 protein: CASSQRTGANTGELFF

V gene: TRBV4-1
D gene: TRBD2
J gene: TRBJ2-4
clone size: few
CDR3 DNA: TGCGCCAGCAGCCACCGTCTAGCGGGGTATTACGAAAACATTCAGTACTTC
CDR3 protein: CASSHRLAGYYENIQYF

V gene: TRBV3-1/TRBV3-2
D gene: NA
J gene: TRBJ1-6
clone size: NA
CDR3 DNA: TGTGCCAGCAGCCAAGATTATGGGCCGCTTAATTCACCCCTCCACTTT
CDR3 protein: CASSQDYGPLNSPLHF

V gene: TRBV18
D gene: TRBD1
J gene: TRBJ2-1
clone size: NA
CDR3 DNA: TGTGCCAGCTCACCGACGACAGGGGGAAATGAGCAGTTCTTC
CDR3 protein: CASSPTTGGNEQFF

V gene: TRBV14
D gene: NA
J gene: TRBJ1-1
clone size: NA
CDR3 DNA: TGTGCCAGCAGCCAGACAGTCGGTGGGAAAGCTTTCTTT
CDR3 protein: CASSQTVGGKAFF

V gene: TRBV5-1
D gene: TRBD1
J gene: TRBJ2-1
clone size: NA
CDR3 DNA: TGCGCCAGCAGCTTGGAACAGGGGGCGTACAATGAGCAGTTCTTC
CDR3 protein: CASSLEQGAYNEQFF

V gene: TRBV7-9
D gene: NA
J gene: TRBJ1-1
clone size: once
CDR3 DNA: TGTGCCAGCAGCTTAGGGGCAGGAAAGAACACTGAAGCTTTCTTT
CDR3 protein: CASSLGAGKNTEAFF

V gene: TRBV10-3
D gene: TRBD1
J gene: TRBJ2-1
clone size: NA
CDR3 DNA: TGTGCCATCATGGGGACAGGGACCTACAATGAGCAGTTCTTC
CDR3 protein: CAIMGTGTYNEQFF

V gene: TRBV29-1
D gene: NA
J gene: TRBJ1-5
clone size: NA
CDR3 DNA: TGCAGCGCTGGAGACAGTTTCAATCAGCCCCAGCATTTT
CDR3 protein: CSAGDSFNQPQHF

V gene: TRBV6-6
D gene: NA
J gene: TRBJ1-6
clone size: NA
CDR3 DNA: TGTGCCAGCAGCTCCCAGGGAGGCGATTCACCCCTCCACTTT
CDR3 protein: CASSSQGGDSPLHF

V gene: TRBV29-1
D gene: TRBD1
J gene: TRBJ2-2
clone size: NA
CDR3 DNA: TGCAGCGTTGATTCAGGGGGCGGGGAGCTGTTTTTT
CDR3 protein: CSVDSGGGELFF

V gene: TRBV28
D gene: NA
J gene: TRBJ2-7
clone size: once
CDR3 DNA: TGTGCCAGCAGGGACGGGACAACCTACGAGCAGTACTTC
CDR3 protein: CASRDGTTYEQYF

V gene: TRBV7-9
D gene: TRBD2
J gene: TRBJ2-5
clone size: once
CDR3 DNA: TGTGCCAGCAGTAGGTTAGTCCGGGGGCGGGGGGGAGAAGGGTCCCAAGAGACCCAGTACTTC
CDR3 protein: CASSRLVRGRGGEGSQETQYF

V gene: TRBV2
D gene: NA
J gene: TRBJ1-3
clone size: once
CDR3 DNA: TGTGCCAGTACGCCAGGGTTCCGGACTGGAAACACCATATATTTT
CDR3 protein: CASTPGFRTGNTIYF

V gene: TRBV5-1
D gene: NA
J gene: TRBJ2-6
clone size: NA
CDR3 DNA: TGCGCCAGCAGCTTGGGCGGTAGCTCTGGGGCCAACGTCCTGACTTTC
CDR3 protein: CASSLGGSSGANVLTF

V gene: TRBV5-6
D gene: NA
J gene: TRBJ2-3
clone size: NA
CDR3 DNA: TGTGCCAGCAGCCCAAGAGTTTACACAGATACGCAGTATTTT
CDR3 protein: CASSPRVYTDTQYF

V gene: TRBV19
D gene: TRBD1
J gene: TRBJ1-2
clone size: NA
CDR3 DNA: TGTGCCAGTACCACCTGGGACAGGGGGCAGATCTATGGCTACACCTTC
CDR3 protein: CASTTWDRGQIYGYTF

V gene: TRBV4-2
D gene: TRBD1
J gene: TRBJ1-1
clone size: NA
CDR3 DNA: TGTGCCAGCAGCCATGAGGACAGGGCCACTGAAGCTTTCTTT
CDR3 protein: CASSHEDRATEAFF

V gene: TRBV11-2
D gene: TRBD2
J gene: TRBJ2-1
clone size: NA
CDR3 DNA: TGTGCCAGCAGCTTACTTCTGGGACTAGCGGCAAACAATGAGCAGTTCTTC
CDR3 protein: CASSLLLGLAANNEQFF

V gene: TRBV6-2/TRBV6-3
D gene: NA
J gene: TRBJ2-1
clone size: NA
CDR3 DNA: TGTGCCAGCAGTTATTATGCGGTCGAGCAGTTCTTC
CDR3 protein: CASSYYAVEQFF

V gene: TRBV28
D gene: NA
J gene: TRBJ1-5
clone size: NA
CDR3 DNA: TGTGCCAGCACCGCCGGCGGGGTTAGCAATCAGCCCCAGCATTTT
CDR3 protein: CASTAGGVSNQPQHF